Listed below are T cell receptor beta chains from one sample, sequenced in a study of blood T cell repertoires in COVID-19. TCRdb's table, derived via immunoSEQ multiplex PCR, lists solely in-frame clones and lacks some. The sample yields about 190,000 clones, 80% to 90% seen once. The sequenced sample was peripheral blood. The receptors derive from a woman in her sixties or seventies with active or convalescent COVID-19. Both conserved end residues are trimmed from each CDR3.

ATSEPGQGNTDTQY | TRBJ2-3 | TRBV24-1
ASSPQTGGYSYNEQF | TRBJ2-1 | TRBV27
ASITRDRGFTSPLH | TRBJ1-6 | TRBV30
ASSWTGTLDYGYT | TRBJ1-2 | TRBV5-1
ASSRVAGDMDEQF | TRBJ2-1 | TRBV5-1
ASSEVAGLYNEQF | TRBJ2-1 | TRBV2
SVGTGEKLF | TRBJ1-4 | TRBV29-1
ASRPGQVNTEAF | TRBJ1-1 | TRBV25-1
ASSLSGRALEQF | TRBJ2-1 | TRBV27
SASLGDEQF | TRBJ2-1 | TRBV20-1
ASSVGQGTFVYNEQF | TRBJ2-1 | TRBV9
ASSLVAGAHNEQF | TRBJ2-1 | TRBV7-2
SALRGTEAF | TRBJ1-1 | TRBV20-1
ASRTRGGAGGKLF | TRBJ1-4 | TRBV27
ASSPRGGLGVVQY | TRBJ2-4 | TRBV7-8
ASKQTSTDTQY | TRBJ2-3 | TRBV2
ASSETQGGSTEAF | TRBJ1-1 | TRBV19
ASSLFGGSTYEQY | TRBJ2-7 | TRBV5-4
ASRGRVYEQY | TRBJ2-7 | TRBV28
ASSLGGSRNEQY | TRBJ2-7 | TRBV7-2
ASSLTGPNSPLH | TRBJ1-6 | TRBV7-9
ASMGQEETQY | TRBJ2-5 | TRBV2
ASTLAGVGNEQF | TRBJ2-1 | TRBV25-1
ASSLASGRANTQY | TRBJ2-3 | TRBV11-2
ASSFGLAGVIGELF | TRBJ2-2 | TRBV5-1
ASSLREVNTGELF | TRBJ2-2 | TRBV28
ASSLGSSGGSSEQF | TRBJ2-1 | TRBV13
ASSLEGTAQETQY | TRBJ2-5 | TRBV7-6
ASSFRTGAYEQY | TRBJ2-7 | TRBV28
ASSSSPSGNSPLH | TRBJ1-6 | TRBV11-3
ASSLGGSSYNSPLH | TRBJ1-6 | TRBV28
ASSLSRDRAYEQY | TRBJ2-7 | TRBV4-1
ASSWTGATNEKLF | TRBJ1-4 | TRBV5-1
SAEDQSQGYEQY | TRBJ2-7 | TRBV29-1
ASSLFQGRGANVLT | TRBJ2-6 | TRBV27
ASSSRTSGRIPQF | TRBJ2-1 | TRBV7-2
ASSVGLLAGGPYNEQF | TRBJ2-1 | TRBV9
ASSGGGSGLPSYNEQF | TRBJ2-1 | TRBV7-9
ASSHLRGLAGLNYKETQY | TRBJ2-5 | TRBV23-1
ASRPLRQGPTEQY | TRBJ2-7 | TRBV27
ASRGTAPYEQY | TRBJ2-7 | TRBV10-1
ASSPRARGRREKLF | TRBJ1-4 | TRBV4-1
ASSVTPLAGSTDTQY | TRBJ2-3 | TRBV18
ASSLVADQPQH | TRBJ1-5 | TRBV7-2
ASSLLGERERGTQY | TRBJ2-5 | TRBV5-1
ASSRDYPPQETQY | TRBJ2-5 | TRBV7-6
ASKGSGSWEQY | TRBJ2-7 | TRBV6-5
ASSFSSTNEKLF | TRBJ1-4 | TRBV28
ASSLFSRALSNQPQH | TRBJ1-5 | TRBV28
ASSQGGPTYEQY | TRBJ2-7 | TRBV28
ADTDAGVNPPSYEQF | TRBJ2-1 | TRBV9
ASSLEAGVAGELF | TRBJ2-2 | TRBV11-3
ASSVNRGQGAGELF | TRBJ2-2 | TRBV5-1
SGLEETQY | TRBJ2-5 | TRBV20-1
ASSPTGLAGVTDTQY | TRBJ2-3 | TRBV9
ASSPNAGSGANVLT | TRBJ2-6 | TRBV7-3
ASSQSSRDYYEQY | TRBJ2-7 | TRBV23-1
ASGLVTTGYT | TRBJ1-2 | TRBV12-5